Included here is one T cell receptor (beta chain) sequence, with context. Assay: immunoSEQ multiplex PCR; the TCRdb copy retains only in-frame clones and omits some. The sample lists about 120,000 clones, 75% to 90% occurring once. This entry comes from a study of OX40 agonist ivuxolimab in advanced cancers. Study-wide background: Clinicians treated patients with ivuxolimab, an agonistic anti-OX40 (CD134) antibody.

Samples were taken at baseline and on day 1 of cycles 4 and 7. This clonotype was sampled from an adult with an advanced solid tumor such as melanoma, head and neck, liver or kidney cancer. Sample: CD4+ or CD8+ T cells sorted from blood, taken in a trial of the OX40 agonist ivuxolimab.

CDR3 nucleotides: TGTGCCAGCTCACCACGGGGCGCTCGGGATAATGAAAAACTGTTTTTT. This sequence encodes CASSPRGARDNEKLFF. The chain combines TRBV18 with TRBJ1-4; possible D gene TRBD1, 5 bases. The ends were cut back, 1 base at V and 4 bases at J, with 13 bases in the middle. Germline V lookup: CDR1 KGHSH, CDR2 LQKENI. CDR3 length equals 16 residues.